This TCR beta chain was obtained from a study of cytomegalovirus exposure and HLA in healthy donors. Study-wide context: Within the Caucasian-associated ancestry cluster were roughly 79% of the roughly 400 genotyped donors.

A remark on this clone: Its target is not known.

Study-wide findings and caveats: TCR beta sequences reportedly predicted the HLA-A and HLA-B alleles of most subjects accurately. HLA alleles were associated with fewer than 20,000 TCR beta sequences in a later analysis at 0.05 false discovery rate. A later look showed TCR association rates differing by HLA locus, highest for DRB1 and lowest for HLA-C.

PCR used 60 Vbeta primers and 13 Jbeta primers. Clones were read by immunoSEQ multiplex PCR, and TCRdb kept only the in-frame ones, dropping some. The sample has roughly 45,000 clones; approximately 77% are singletons. The CDR3 contains 13 residues. Germline loops: CDR1 GTSNPN, CDR2 SVGIG (reference sequence). V dropped 5 bases and J dropped 2; count of bases not matched to a gene: 2. The sequencing input was PBMCs. The source of this sequence is a man younger than 40 in good health and CMV-seronegative. V gene TRBV30 combines with J gene TRBJ2-2, with TRBD1 matching 7 bases. This chain's CDR3 is CAWGTVNTGELFF. The CDR3 DNA follows: TGTGCCTGGGGGACAGTAAACACCGGGGAGCTGTTTTTT.